This TCR beta chain was recorded in a study of shared clonotypes between healthy human individuals. Whole-study context: Ranging from 18 to 49 in age, donors were a couple of women and a few men.

This clone turned up a few times. The CDR3 consists of 15 residues. Trimming took 3 bases from V and 2 from J; bases not matched to a gene: 6. The germline CDR1 and CDR2 sequences are SGHTA and FQGTGA. Repertoires were generated with immunoSEQ multiplex PCR, while TCRdb's copy carries only in-frame clones and drops some. The data show hundreds of thousands of clones, with around 72% seen just once and 1.5% to 2% held by the top ten. V gene TRBV7-3 combines with J gene TRBJ2-5, with TRBD1 matching 7 bases. The specimen sequenced was memory CD4+ T cells sorted from blood. Subset in this sample: CD45RA-negative fraction. This clonotype was sampled from a woman aged 25 to 39 in good health. CDR3 region: CASSLGQLPQETQYF. Written as DNA, the CDR3 is TGTGCCAGCAGCTTGGGACAGCTACCTCAAGAGACCCAGTACTTC. Full variable domain (outside the CDR3, taken from reference TRBV7-3 and TRBJ2-5): GAGVSQTPSNKVTEKGKYVELRCDPISGHTALYWYRQSLGQGPEFLIYFQGTGAADDSGLPNDRFFAVRPEGSVSTLKIQRTERGDSAVYLCASSLGQLPQETQYFGPGTRLLVL.